These 13 T cell receptor beta chains were all obtained from the same sample, sequenced in a study of blood T cell repertoires in COVID-19. Sequencing was performed with immunoSEQ multiplex PCR; in TCRdb, only in-frame clones are kept and a portion is missing. The sample comprises just over 90,000 clones, around three quarters of which are singletons, and more than 6.5% rests with the top ten. Source material: peripheral blood. These receptors originate from a man between 65 and 79 years old with acute or convalescent COVID-19.

With regard to this clone: At one of its ends the junction is not consistent with the germline gene, which may arise from a read error. The chain uses TRBV4-1 and TRBJ1-5, with 9 nucleotides matching TRBD1. In germline, CDR1 is MGHRA, CDR2 YSYEKL. There are 16 residues in the CDR3. Here the CDR3 DNA reads TGCGCCCGCAGCCAACAGGGGGCCCTACCCTCTCAGCCCCAGCATTTT. Translation: CARSQQGALPSQPQHF.

The CDR3 nucleotides are TGTGCCAGCAGCTTGTCCATGGACGGACTGTATAATTCACCCCTCCACTTT. It encodes CASSLSMDGLYNSPLHF. V usage is TRBV5-6 and J usage is TRBJ1-6; D unclear. CDR1 is SGHDT, CDR2 YYEEEE, per germline. Trimming removed 1 base from V and 4 bases from J, with 15 bases in between. This CDR3 spans 17 amino acids.

The CDR3 here is CASSLRGSSATEAFF. The CDR3 nucleotides are TGTGCCAGCAGCTTGAGGGGGTCCTCGGCCACTGAAGCTTTCTTT. The genes are TRBV5-6 and TRBJ1-1; D possibly corresponds to TRBD1 (6 bases). Per the germline V gene, CDR1 is SGHDT and CDR2 is YYEEEE. This CDR3 spans 15 amino acids. The germline V and J ends were trimmed by 1 base and 4 bases, with 14 bases remaining between them.

The chain has TRBV24-1 and TRBJ2-2; tentatively, D is TRBD1 (5 bases). Germline CDR1 reads KGHDR; CDR2 reads SFDVKD. This CDR3 region has 13 residues. Deletions cut 5 bases from V and 3 bases from J, with 6 bases between. CDR3 bases: TGTGCCACCAGTGCCAGGGACACCGGGGAGCTGTTTTTT. Amino acid sequence: CATSARDTGELFF.

This clone appeared a few times. The rearrangement joins TRBV4-2 to TRBJ2-3; no clear D gene. The CDR3 is 14 amino acids. V was trimmed by 0 bases and J by 7 bases, leaving 11 bases between them. Germline V gene sequence: CDR1 LGHNA, CDR2 YNFKEQ. This CDR3 reads CASSQDQTTYTQYF. The DNA for the CDR3 is TGTGCCAGCAGCCAAGATCAGACAACCTATACGCAGTATTTT.

The chain carries TRBV2 and TRBJ2-1; D is unclear. The CDR3 spans 12 residues. Germline CDR1 SNHLY, CDR2 FYNNEI. V was trimmed by 3 bases and J by 8 bases, leaving 8 bases between them. CDR3 sequence reads: CASSDRSYEQFF. CDR3 coding DNA: TGTGCCAGCAGTGACAGGTCGTATGAGCAGTTCTTC. Full variable domain (outside the CDR3, taken from reference TRBV2 and TRBJ2-1): EPEVTQTPSHQVTQMGQEVILRCVPISNHLYFYWYRQILGQKVEFLVSFYNNEISEKSEIFDDQFSVERPDGSNFTLKIRSTKLEDSAMYFCASSDRSYEQFFGPGTRLTVL.

The rearrangement links TRBV5-1 to TRBJ1-2, with TRBD1 matching 8 bases. V lost 4 bases, J lost 7 bases, and 12 bases stayed unmatched. Germline CDR1 SGHRS, CDR2 YFSETQ. This CDR3 is 15 amino acids long. Here the CDR3 reads CASSPEGRGRAGYTF. CDR3 in DNA: TGCGCCAGCAGCCCGGAGGGCAGGGGGCGAGCTGGCTACACCTTC.

The gene calls are TRBV3-1 (or the pseudogene TRBV3-2) and TRBJ2-1; 7 bases line up with TRBD1. V trimming: 4 bases; J trimming: 8 bases; junction bases outside the gene matches: 11. This CDR3 comprises 15 residues. Germline-derived CDR1 and CDR2 are LGHDT and YNNKEL (reference sequence). CDR3 sequence (DNA): TGTGCCAGCAGCCTACGACAGGGTGTCATCGATGAGCAGTTCTTC. Protein sequence: CASSLRQGVIDEQFF.

Many counts were recorded for this clone. V and J are TRBV28 and TRBJ2-7; D is ambiguous. The germline V and J ends were trimmed by 4 bases and 4 bases, with 5 bases remaining between them. Looked up from germline, CDR1 is MDHEN and CDR2 is SYDVKM. The CDR3 is 11 amino acids. The CDR3: CASSSRYEQYF. CDR3 nucleotides: TGTGCCAGCAGTTCCCGTTACGAGCAGTACTTC.

The chain carries TRBV7-9 and TRBJ1-6; D gene unclear. Germline CDR1 and CDR2: SEHNR and FQNEAQ (reference sequence). CDR3 length: 15 amino acids. Deletions cut 0 bases from V and 5 bases from J, with 8 bases between. In DNA, the CDR3 is TGTGCCAGCAGCTTAGCGCGAGGAGATAATTCACCCCTCCACTTT. Its translation: CASSLARGDNSPLHF.

This clone has only a few counts. The gene calls are TRBV19 and TRBJ1-5; D ambiguous. This CDR3 region has 15 residues. Trimming left V 9 bases short and J 0 bases short, with 15 bases between. The V gene's germline CDR1 is LNHDA and CDR2 SQIVND (reference sequence). CDR3 amino acids: CASTAGELSNQPQHF. Written as DNA, the CDR3 is TGTGCCAGCACGGCGGGAGAACTTAGCAATCAGCCCCAGCATTTT.

The CDR3 DNA reads TGTGCCAGCAGAGTTAGGGACAGCTTAATGAATGAGCAGTTCTTC. Residues: CASRVRDSLMNEQFF. This chain connects TRBV2 to TRBJ2-1; 7 bases agree with TRBD1. Germline-derived CDR1 and CDR2 are SNHLY and FYNNEI. This CDR3 is built from 15 residues. Trimming removed 6 bases from V and 7 bases from J; junction bases left unmatched: 12.

V is TRBV7-9 and J is TRBJ2-1; 10 bases are a match to TRBD1. The V segment lost 2 bases and the J segment 6 bases; nucleotides outside the gene matches: 4. Per the germline V gene, CDR1 is SEHNR and CDR2 is FQNEAQ (reference sequence). The CDR3 runs to 15 residues. The CDR3 region has the DNA TGTGCCAGCAGCTTACCGGGACAGGGGCCCAATGAGCAGTTCTTC. It specifies CASSLPGQGPNEQFF.